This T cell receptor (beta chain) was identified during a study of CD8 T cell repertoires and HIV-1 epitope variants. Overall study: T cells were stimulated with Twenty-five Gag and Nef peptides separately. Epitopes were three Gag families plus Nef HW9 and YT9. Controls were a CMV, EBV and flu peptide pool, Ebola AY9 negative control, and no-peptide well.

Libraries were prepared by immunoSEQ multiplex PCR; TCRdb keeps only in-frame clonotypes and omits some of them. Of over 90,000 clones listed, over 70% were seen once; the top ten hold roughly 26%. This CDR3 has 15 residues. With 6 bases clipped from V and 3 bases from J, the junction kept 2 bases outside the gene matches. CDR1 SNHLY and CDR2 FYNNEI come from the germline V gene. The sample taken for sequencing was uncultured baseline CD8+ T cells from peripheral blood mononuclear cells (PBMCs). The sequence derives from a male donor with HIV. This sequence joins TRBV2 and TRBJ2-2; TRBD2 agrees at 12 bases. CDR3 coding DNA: TGTGCCAGCAGGAGACTAGCGGGAGACACCGGGGAGCTGTTTTTT. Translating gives CASRRLAGDTGELFF.